This T cell receptor (beta chain) is from a study of T cells after yellow fever vaccination (dated by TCRdb to 2018 to 2020). Broadly, across the study: Libraries from fractions with low cell numbers were prepared with the SMART-Seq v4 Ultra Low Input RNA kit. To track T-cell clones before and after primary and booster YFV17D yellow fever vaccination, bulk TCR alpha and beta repertoires were sequenced longitudinally. Two healthy male donors, one aged 18 to 30 and one aged 30 to 39 years, made up the cohort. Blood was collected at multiple timepoints before and after primary and secondary immunization, and bulk PBMC replicates and cell subsets were isolated. The study at large found these results: A small fraction of clonotypes showed up in both the CD4 and CD8 compartments, probably as a result of convergent recombination. Because the study included only a couple of donors, the extent to which the findings can be generalized is limited. Computational filtering was required because FACS-sorted repertoires could contain abundant contaminating clonotypes from the bulk population. After the booster, most clones that had expanded after primary vaccination were detected again (almost 97% of CD4 and 70% to 90% of CD8), suggesting broad maintenance of memory. Compared with the primary T-cell response, the secondary T-cell response was faster but weaker, reaching its peak on day 5 rather than on day 15.

This clonotype was counted a few times. Its binding antigen is unknown. Per-base qualities were not stored, and no clone one base away is much larger. Read against the paper, the sample's treatment or condition label means: live attenuated yellow fever vaccine strain. At every blood-draw timepoint, two biological replicates of bulk PBMCs were collected. A standard Ficoll-Paque protocol was used to isolate PBMCs from peripheral blood. TriZol was used to extract RNA from bulk PBMCs, CD4 and CD8 fractions, and dextramer-positive and dextramer-negative fractions. From its cysteine to its phenylalanine, the CDR3 spans 13 amino acids. The read is trimmed to its CDR3 DNA, 39 bases read in frame from base 1. Trimming leaves V shorter by 4 bases and J shorter by 7 bases, with the junction holding 6 bases beyond the gene matches. The CDR1 and CDR2 encoded by the germline V gene (reference sequence) are MNHEY and SMNVEV.

TCR cDNA was synthesized by 5'RACE template switching, which introduced a universal primer site and unique molecular identifiers. Priming for cDNA synthesis came from both the TCR alpha and TCR beta constant segments. Libraries were amplified in two PCR steps, with sample barcodes and sequencing adapters added in the second step. Libraries were sequenced on Illumina HiSeq 2500 (2x100 bp) or NovaSeq (2x150 bp). Processing in the source paper ran as follows. MIGEC was used to demultiplex reads and collapse the reads into UMI consensus sequences, and MiXCR was used for V(D)J alignment. Vaccine-responding clonotypes were defined with edgeR using replicate PBMC samples, requiring FDR below 0.01 and a log2 fold change above 5 up to day 15. Each bulk clonotype received a CD4 or CD8 identity based on whether the sequenced CD4 or CD8 repertoire contained that clonotype at higher abundance. In TCRdb, the public reads were trimmed at Q25 with fastp and aligned with MiXCR, with productive beta chains retained. Entries that share a CDR3 protein sequence are merged under the most common genes and DNA. For this entry, the V and J calls and clone size follow TCRdb and not the study's own pipeline. Within this sample are about 550,000 distinct CDR3 sequences, with less than 20% of them counted one time only. Jointly, the top ten make up roughly an eighth of the sample.

The starting material was PBMCs, obtained 15 days after the yellow fever booster vaccination. This chain is built from TRBV27 and TRBJ1-2, with 7 bases in between that match TRBD1. This receptor was identified in a man younger than 40 who received the YFV17D yellow fever vaccine. The CDR3 region has the sequence CASSSPEGAGYTF. At the DNA level, the sequence is TGTGCCAGCAGTTCCCCGGAGGGGGCTGGCTACACCTTC.